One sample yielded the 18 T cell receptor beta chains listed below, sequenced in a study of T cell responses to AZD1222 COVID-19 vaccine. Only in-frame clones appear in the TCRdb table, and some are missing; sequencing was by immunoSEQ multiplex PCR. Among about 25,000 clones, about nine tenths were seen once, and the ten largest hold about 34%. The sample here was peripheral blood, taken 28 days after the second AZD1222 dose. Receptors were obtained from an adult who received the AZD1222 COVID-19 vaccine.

CDR3 nucleotides: TGCAGCGTTGGGGCTAGCGGTACCACAGATACGCAGTATTTT. It is translated as CSVGASGTTDTQYF. The chain has TRBV29-1 and TRBJ2-3; 7 nucleotides agree with TRBD2. This CDR3 comprises 14 residues. The V gene's germline CDR1 is SQVTM and CDR2 ANQGSEA. V trimming: 4 bases; J trimming: 2 bases; junction bases outside the gene matches: 6.

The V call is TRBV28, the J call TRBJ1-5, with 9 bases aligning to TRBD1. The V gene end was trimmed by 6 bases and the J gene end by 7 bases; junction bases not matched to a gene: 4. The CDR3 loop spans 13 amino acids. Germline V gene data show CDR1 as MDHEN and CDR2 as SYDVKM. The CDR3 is CASSPTGGQPQHF. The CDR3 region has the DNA TGTGCCAGCAGCCCCACAGGGGGCCAGCCCCAGCATTTT. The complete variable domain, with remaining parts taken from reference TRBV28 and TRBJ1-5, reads DVKVTQSSRYLVKRTGEKVFLECVQDMDHENMFWYRQDPGLGLRLIYFSYDVKMKEKGDIPEGYSVSREKKERFSLILESASTNQTSMYLCASSPTGGQPQHFGDGTRLSIL.

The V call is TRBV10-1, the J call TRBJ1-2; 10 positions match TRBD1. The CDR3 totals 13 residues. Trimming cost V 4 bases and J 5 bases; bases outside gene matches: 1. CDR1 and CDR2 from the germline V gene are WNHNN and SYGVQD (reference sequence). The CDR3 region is CASSGQGAYGYTF. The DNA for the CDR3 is TGCGCCAGCAGTGGACAGGGGGCGTATGGCTACACCTTC.

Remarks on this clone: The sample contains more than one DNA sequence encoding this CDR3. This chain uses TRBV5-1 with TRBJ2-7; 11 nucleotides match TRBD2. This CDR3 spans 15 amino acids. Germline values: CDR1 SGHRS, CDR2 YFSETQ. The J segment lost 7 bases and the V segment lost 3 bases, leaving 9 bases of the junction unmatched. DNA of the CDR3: TGCGCCAGCAGCTCCCCCGGACTAGCGGGTAAAGAGCAGTACTTC. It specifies CASSSPGLAGKEQYF. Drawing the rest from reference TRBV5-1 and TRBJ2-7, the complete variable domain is KAGVTQTPRYLIKTRGQQVTLSCSPISGHRSVSWYQQTPGQGLQFLFEYFSETQRNKGNFPGRFSGRQFSNSRSEMNVSTLELGDSALYLCASSSPGLAGKEQYFGPGTRLTVT.

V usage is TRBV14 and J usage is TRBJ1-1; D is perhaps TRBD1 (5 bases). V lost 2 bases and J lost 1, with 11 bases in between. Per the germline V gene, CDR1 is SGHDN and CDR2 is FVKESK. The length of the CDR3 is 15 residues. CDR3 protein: CASSQRGRGNTEAFF. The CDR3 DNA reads TGTGCCAGCAGCCAACGGGGGAGGGGGAACACTGAAGCTTTCTTT. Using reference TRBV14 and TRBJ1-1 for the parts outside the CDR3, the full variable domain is EAGVTQFPSHSVIEKGQTVTLRCDPISGHDNLYWYRRVMGKEIKFLLHFVKESKQDESGMPNNRFLAERTGGTYSTLKVQPAELEDSGVYFCASSQRGRGNTEAFFGQGTRLTVV.

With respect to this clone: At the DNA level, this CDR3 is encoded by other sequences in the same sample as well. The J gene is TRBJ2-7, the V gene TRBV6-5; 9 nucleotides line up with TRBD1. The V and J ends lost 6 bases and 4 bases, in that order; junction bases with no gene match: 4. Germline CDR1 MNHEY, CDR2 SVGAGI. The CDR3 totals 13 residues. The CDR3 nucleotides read TGTGCCAGCAGGCCGGGACAGGGATACGAGCAGTACTTC. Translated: CASRPGQGYEQYF.

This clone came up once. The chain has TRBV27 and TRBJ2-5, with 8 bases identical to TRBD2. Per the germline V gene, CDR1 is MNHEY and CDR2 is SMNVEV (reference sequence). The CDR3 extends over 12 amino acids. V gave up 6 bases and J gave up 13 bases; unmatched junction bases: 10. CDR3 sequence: CASRSVTGGAYF. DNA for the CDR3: TGTGCCAGCAGGTCCGTAACCGGGGGGGCGTACTTC.

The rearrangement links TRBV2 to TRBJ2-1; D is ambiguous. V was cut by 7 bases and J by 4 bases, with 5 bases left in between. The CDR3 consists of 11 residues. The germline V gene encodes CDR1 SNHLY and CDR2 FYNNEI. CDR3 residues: CASNLYNEQFF. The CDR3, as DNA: TGTGCCAGCAATCTTTACAATGAGCAGTTCTTC.

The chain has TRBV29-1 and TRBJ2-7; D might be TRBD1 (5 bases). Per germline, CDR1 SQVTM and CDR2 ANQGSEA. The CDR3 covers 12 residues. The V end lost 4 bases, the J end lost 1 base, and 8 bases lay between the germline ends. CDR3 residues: CSVGKGSYEQYF. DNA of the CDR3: TGCAGCGTTGGTAAGGGGTCCTACGAGCAGTACTTC.

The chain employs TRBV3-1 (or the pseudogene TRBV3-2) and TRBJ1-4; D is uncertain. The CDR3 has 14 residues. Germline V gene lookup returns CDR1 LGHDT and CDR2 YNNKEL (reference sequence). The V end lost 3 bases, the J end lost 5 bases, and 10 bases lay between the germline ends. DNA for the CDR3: TGTGCCAGCAGCCAGTCTCGGGTCAATGAAAAACTGTTTTTT. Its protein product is CASSQSRVNEKLFF.

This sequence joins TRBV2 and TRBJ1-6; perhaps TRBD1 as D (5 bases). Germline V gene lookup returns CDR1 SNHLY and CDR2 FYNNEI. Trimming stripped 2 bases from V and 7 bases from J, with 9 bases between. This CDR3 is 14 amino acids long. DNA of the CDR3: TGTGCCAGCAGTGAACAGGGTAGAAATTCACCCCTCCACTTT. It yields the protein CASSEQGRNSPLHF.

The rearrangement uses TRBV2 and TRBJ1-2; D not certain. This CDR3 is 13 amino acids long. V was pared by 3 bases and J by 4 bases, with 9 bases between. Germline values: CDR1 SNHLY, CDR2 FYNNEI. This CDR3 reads CASSEYDTYGYTF. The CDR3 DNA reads TGTGCCAGCAGTGAGTACGACACCTATGGCTACACCTTC.

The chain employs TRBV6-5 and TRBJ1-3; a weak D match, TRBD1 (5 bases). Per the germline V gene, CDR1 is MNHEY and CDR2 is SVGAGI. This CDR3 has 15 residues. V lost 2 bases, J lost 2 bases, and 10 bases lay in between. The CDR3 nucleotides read TGTGCCAGCAGTTACGGGACCCAAGCTGGAAACACCATATATTTT. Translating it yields CASSYGTQAGNTIYF.

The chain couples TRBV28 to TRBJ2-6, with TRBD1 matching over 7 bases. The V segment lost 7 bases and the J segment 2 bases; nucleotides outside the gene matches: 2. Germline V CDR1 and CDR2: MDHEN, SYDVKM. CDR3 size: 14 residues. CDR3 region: CASIGGAGANVLTF. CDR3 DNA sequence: TGTGCCAGCATAGGGGGCGCTGGGGCCAACGTCCTGACTTTC.

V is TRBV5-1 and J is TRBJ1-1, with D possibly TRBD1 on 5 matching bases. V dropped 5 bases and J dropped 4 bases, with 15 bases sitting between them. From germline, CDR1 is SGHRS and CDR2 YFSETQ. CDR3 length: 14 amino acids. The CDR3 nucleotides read TGCGCCAGCAGAGAGAGCGGGGCGCGCACTGAAGCTTTCTTT. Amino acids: CASRESGARTEAFF. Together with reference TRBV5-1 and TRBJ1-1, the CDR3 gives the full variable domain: KAGVTQTPRYLIKTRGQQVTLSCSPISGHRSVSWYQQTPGQGLQFLFEYFSETQRNKGNFPGRFSGRQFSNSRSEMNVSTLELGDSALYLCASRESGARTEAFFGQGTRLTVV.

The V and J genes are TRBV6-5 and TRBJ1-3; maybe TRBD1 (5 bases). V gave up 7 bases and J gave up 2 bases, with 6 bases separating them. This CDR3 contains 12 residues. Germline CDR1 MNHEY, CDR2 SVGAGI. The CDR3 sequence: CASKGTGNTIYF. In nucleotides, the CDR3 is TGTGCCAGCAAGGGGACTGGAAACACCATATATTTT.

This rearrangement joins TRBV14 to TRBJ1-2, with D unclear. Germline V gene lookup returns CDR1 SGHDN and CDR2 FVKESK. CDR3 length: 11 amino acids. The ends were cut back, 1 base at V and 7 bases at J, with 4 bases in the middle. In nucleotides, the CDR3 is TGTGCCAGCAGCCAAGGTTTTGGCTACACCTTC. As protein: CASSQGFGYTF.

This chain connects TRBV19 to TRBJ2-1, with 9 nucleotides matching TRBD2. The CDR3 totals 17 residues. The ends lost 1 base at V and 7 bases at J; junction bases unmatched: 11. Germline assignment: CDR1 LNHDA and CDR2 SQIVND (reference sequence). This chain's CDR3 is CASSIVWAGGPDNEQFF. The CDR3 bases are TGTGCCAGTAGTATAGTCTGGGCGGGAGGGCCGGATAATGAGCAGTTCTTC. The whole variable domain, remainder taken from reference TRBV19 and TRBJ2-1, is DGGITQSPKYLFRKEGQNVTLSCEQNLNHDAMYWYRQDPGQGLRLIYYSQIVNDFQKGDIAEGYSVSREKKESFPLTVTSAQKNPTAFYLCASSIVWAGGPDNEQFFGPGTRLTVL.